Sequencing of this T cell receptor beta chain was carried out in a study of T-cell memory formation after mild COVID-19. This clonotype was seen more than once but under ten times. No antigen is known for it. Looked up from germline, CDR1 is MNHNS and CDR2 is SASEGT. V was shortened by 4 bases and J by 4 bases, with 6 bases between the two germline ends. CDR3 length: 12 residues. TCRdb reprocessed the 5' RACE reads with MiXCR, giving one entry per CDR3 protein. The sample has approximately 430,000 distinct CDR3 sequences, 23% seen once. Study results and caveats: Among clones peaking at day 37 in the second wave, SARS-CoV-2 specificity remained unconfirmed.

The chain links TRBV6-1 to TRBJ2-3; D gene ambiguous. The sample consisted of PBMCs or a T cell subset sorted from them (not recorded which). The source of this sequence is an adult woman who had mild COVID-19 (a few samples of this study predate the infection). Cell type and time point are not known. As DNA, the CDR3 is TGTGCCAGCAGTGGCCTTGCAGATACGCAGTATTTT. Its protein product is CASSGLADTQYF.